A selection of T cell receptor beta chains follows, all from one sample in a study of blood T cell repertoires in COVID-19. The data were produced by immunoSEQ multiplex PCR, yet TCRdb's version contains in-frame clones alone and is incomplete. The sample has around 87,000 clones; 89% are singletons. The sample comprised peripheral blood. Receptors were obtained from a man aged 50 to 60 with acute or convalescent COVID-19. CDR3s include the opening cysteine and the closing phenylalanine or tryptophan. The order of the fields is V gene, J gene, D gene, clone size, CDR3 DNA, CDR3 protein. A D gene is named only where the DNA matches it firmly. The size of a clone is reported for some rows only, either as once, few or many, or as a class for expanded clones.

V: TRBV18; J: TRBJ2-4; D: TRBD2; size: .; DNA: TGTGCCAGCTCACCAACTTCGGCGGTGATGGGGGGGGACATTCAGTACTTC; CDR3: CASSPTSAVMGGDIQYF
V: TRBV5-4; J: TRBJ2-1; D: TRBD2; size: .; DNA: TGTGCCAGCAGCTGGACGGGGGGTAGCGGGTACAATGAGCAGTTCTTC; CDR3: CASSWTGGSGYNEQFF
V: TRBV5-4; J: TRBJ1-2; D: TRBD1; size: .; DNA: TGTGCCAGCAGCTGGACGGGACAGGGGAATGGCTACACCTTC; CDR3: CASSWTGQGNGYTF
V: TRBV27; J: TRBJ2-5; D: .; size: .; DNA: TGTGCCAGCAGTCCACAGTCTCAGAAGACCCAGTACTTC; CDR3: CASSPQSQKTQYF
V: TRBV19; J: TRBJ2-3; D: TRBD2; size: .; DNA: TGTGCCAGTAGTATAGGACTAGCGGGGGAGAGCTCCACAGATACGCAGTATTTT; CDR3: CASSIGLAGESSTDTQYF
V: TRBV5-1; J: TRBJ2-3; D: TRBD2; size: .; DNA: TGCGCCAGCAGCCGGGTGACTAGCGCCACAGATACGCAGTATTTT; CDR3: CASSRVTSATDTQYF
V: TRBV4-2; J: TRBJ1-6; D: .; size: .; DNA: TGTGCCAGCAGCCAAGCCTCCACGGGTAATTCACCCCTCCACTTT; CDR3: CASSQASTGNSPLHF
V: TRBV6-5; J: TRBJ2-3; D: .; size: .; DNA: TGTGCCAGCAGTTACGGACAACCCACAGATACGCAGTATTTT; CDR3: CASSYGQPTDTQYF
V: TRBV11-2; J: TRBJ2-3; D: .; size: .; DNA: TGTGCCAGCAGCTTAGTTCAGGTAACAGATACGCAGTATTTT; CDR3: CASSLVQVTDTQYF
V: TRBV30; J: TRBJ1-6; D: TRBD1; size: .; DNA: TGTGCCTGGACAGGGGGTAGTTCACCCCTCCACTTT; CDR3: CAWTGGSSPLHF
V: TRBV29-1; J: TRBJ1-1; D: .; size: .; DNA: TGCAGCGCGACCCCCCTCGACAGGCAGAACACTGAAGCTTTCTTT; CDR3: CSATPLDRQNTEAFF
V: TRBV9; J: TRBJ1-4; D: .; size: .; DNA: TGTGCCAGCAGCCCCACAGGGCAGGGGTACGAAAAACTGTTTTTT; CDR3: CASSPTGQGYEKLFF
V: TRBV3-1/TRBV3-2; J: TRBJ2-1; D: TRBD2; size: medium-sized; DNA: TGTGCCAGCAGCCAAGGTTTTTGGGTGGGGGGGACTCGGAATGAGCAGTTCTTC; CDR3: CASSQGFWVGGTRNEQFF
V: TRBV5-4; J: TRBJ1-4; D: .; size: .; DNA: TGTGCCAGCAGCCCTACCGGGTCAACTAATGAAAAACTGTTTTTT; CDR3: CASSPTGSTNEKLFF
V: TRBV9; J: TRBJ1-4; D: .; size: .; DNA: TGTGCCAGCAGCCCAGGGGCCCAAGATAATGAAAAACTGTTTTTT; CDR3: CASSPGAQDNEKLFF
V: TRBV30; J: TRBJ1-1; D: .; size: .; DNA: TGTGCCTGGAGGCATGACAGTGAAGCTTTCTTT; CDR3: CAWRHDSEAFF
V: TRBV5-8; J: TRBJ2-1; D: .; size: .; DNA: TGTGCCAGCAGCTCGCAACACCACAATGAGCAGTTCTTC; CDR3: CASSSQHHNEQFF
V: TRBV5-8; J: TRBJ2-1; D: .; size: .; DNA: TGTGCCAGCAGCGGTCTAGCAACTAGCTCCTACAATGAGCAGTTCTTC; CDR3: CASSGLATSSYNEQFF
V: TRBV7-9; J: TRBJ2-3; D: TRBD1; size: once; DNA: TGTGCCGCGAGCGGGTCAACGGACAGGGAGCGCACAGATACGCAGTATTTT; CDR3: CAASGSTDRERTDTQYF
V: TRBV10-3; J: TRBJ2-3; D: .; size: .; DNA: TGTGCCATCAAGGAGGGGACCCCCACAGATACGCAGTATTTT; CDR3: CAIKEGTPTDTQYF
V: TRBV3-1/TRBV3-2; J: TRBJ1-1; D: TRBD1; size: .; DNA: TGTGCCAGCAGCCCGACGGGACAGGGCGGGGGTAGCACTGAAGCTTTCTTT; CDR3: CASSPTGQGGGSTEAFF
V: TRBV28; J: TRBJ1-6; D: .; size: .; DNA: TGTGCCAGCGGACGTGAAACCGGGCGGCGGGGGTCACCCCTCCACTTT; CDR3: CASGRETGRRGSPLHF
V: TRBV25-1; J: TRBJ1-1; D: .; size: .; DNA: TGTGCCAGCAGAGGAACAGGGTACACTGAAGCTTTCTTT; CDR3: CASRGTGYTEAFF
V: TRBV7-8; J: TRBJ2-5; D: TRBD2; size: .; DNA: TGTGCCAGCAGCATGAATAGCGGGGGGTTAGGAGAGACCCAGTACTTC; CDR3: CASSMNSGGLGETQYF
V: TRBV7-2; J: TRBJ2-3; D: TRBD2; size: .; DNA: TGTGCCAGCAGCGGGCGTAGCGGGATGATCACAGATACGCAGTATTTT; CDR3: CASSGRSGMITDTQYF
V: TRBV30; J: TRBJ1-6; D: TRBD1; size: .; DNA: TGTGCCTGGACCTCCGACAGGGGGCTCTCGTGGTCCTATAATTCACCCCTCCACTTT; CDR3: CAWTSDRGLSWSYNSPLHF
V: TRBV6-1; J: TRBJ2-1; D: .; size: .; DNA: TGTGCCAGCAGTGAAGACCCAGGGCAGTTCTTC; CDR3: CASSEDPGQFF
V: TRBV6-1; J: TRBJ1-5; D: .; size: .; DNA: TGTGCCAGCAGTGAATCCAGTACCAGCAATCAGCCCCAGCATTTT; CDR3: CASSESSTSNQPQHF
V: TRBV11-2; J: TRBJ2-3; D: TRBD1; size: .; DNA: TGTGCCAGCAGCTTGGGACAGACTAAAGCACAGATGGAGCAGTATTTT; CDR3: CASSLGQTKAQMEQYF
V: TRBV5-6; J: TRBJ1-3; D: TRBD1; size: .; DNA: TGTGCCAGCAGCGCAACAGGGGCGGGCTCTGGAAACACCATATATTTT; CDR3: CASSATGAGSGNTIYF
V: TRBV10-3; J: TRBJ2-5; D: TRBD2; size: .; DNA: TGTGCCATCAGTGAGCCCGGACTAGCGGGGGGGGAAGTAGGTGAGACCCAGTACTTC; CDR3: CAISEPGLAGGEVGETQYF
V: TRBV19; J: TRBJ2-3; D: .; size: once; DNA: TGTGCCAGTACCCCCCGTGGGGGCGGTAGCACAGATACGCAGTATTTT; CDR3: CASTPRGGGSTDTQYF
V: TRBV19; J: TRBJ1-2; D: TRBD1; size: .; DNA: TGTGCCAGTAGTGAAACAGGGGGCGCTGGGGGCTACACCTTC; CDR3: CASSETGGAGGYTF
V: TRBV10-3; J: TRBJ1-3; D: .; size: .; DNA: TGTGCCATCAGTGAGTCGGCTCTTATCTCGGGAAACACCATATATTTT; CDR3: CAISESALISGNTIYF
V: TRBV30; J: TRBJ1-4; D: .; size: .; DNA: TGTGCCTGGAGTTCGATAGACAGCTTGGGTGAAAAACTGTTTTTT; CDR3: CAWSSIDSLGEKLFF
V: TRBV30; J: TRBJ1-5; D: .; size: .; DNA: TGTGCCTGGAGTGTAGGGTCGGGTAGTCAGGGTCAGCCCCAGCATTTT; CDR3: CAWSVGSGSQGQPQHF
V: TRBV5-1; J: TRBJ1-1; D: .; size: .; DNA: TGCGCCAGCAGCTTGGAAGGGGTGGACATTACTGAAGCTTTCTTT; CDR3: CASSLEGVDITEAFF
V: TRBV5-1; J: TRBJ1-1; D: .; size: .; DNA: TGCGCCAGCAGCTTGGCTTCCGGGACAAGTATGAACACTGAAGCTTTCTTT; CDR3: CASSLASGTSMNTEAFF
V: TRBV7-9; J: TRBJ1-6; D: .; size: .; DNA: TGTGCCAGCAGCGGACAACTGGATTCACCCCTCCACTTT; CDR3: CASSGQLDSPLHF